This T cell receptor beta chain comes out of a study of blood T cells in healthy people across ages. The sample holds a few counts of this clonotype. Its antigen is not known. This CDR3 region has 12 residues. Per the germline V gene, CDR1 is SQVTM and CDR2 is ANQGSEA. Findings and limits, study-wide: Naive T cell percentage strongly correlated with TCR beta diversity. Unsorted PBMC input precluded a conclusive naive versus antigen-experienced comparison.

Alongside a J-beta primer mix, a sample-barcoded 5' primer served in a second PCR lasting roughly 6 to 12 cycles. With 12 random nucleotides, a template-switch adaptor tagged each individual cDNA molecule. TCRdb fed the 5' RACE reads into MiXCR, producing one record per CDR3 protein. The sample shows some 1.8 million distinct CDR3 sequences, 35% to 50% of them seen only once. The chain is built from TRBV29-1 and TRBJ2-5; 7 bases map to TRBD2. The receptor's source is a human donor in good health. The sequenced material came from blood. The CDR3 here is CNYGGIEETQYF. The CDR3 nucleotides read TGCAACTACGGGGGGATTGAAGAGACCCAGTACTTC. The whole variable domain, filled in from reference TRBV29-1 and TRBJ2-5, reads SAVISQKPSRDICQRGTSLTIQCQVDSQVTMMFWYRQQPGQSLTLIATANQGSEATYESGFVIDKFPISRPNLTFSTLTVSNMSPEDSSIYLCNYGGIEETQYFGPGTRLLVL.